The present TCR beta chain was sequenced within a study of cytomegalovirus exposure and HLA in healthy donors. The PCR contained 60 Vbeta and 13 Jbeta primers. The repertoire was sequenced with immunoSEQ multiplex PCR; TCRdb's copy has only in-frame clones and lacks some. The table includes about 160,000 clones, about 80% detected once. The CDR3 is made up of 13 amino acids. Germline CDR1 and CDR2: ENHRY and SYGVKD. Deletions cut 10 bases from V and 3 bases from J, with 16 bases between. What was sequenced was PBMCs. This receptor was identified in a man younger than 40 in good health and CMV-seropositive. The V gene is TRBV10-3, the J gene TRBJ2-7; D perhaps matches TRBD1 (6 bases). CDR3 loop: CATRTEGNYEQYF. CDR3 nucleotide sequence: TGTGCCACCAGGACAGAAGGGAACTACGAGCAGTACTTC.